The next 21 T cell receptor beta chains were all read from a single sample in a study of shared clonotypes between healthy human individuals. Sequenced by immunoSEQ multiplex PCR; TCRdb stores in-frame clones only, minus some. Of around 450,000 clones in the sample, about 76% were seen once. Sequenced input: PBMCs. Source of these receptors: a woman aged 40 to 50 in good health. Some clones in this sample may be carry-over from other donors' samples.

V usage is TRBV18 and J usage is TRBJ2-7, with D hard to call. Germline CDR1 is KGHSH and CDR2 is LQKENI. V was trimmed by 3 bases and J by 1 base, leaving 13 bases between them. The CDR3 consists of 15 residues. The CDR3 protein is CASSPATAQSYEQYF. The CDR3 DNA reads as TGTGCCAGCTCACCCGCGACTGCCCAATCCTACGAGCAGTACTTC. The whole variable domain, filled in from reference TRBV18 and TRBJ2-7, reads NAGVMQNPRHLVRRRGQEARLRCSPMKGHSHVYWYRQLPEEGLKFMVYLQKENIIDESGMPKERFSAEFPKEGPSILRIQQVVRGDSAAYFCASSPATAQSYEQYFGPGTRLTVT.

V usage is TRBV7-2 and J usage is TRBJ2-1; possible D gene TRBD2, 5 bases. Deletions cut 1 base from V and 3 bases from J, with 16 bases between. The CDR3 is 17 residues long. The germline V gene has CDR1 SGHTA and CDR2 FQGNSA. The CDR3 DNA reads as TGTGCCAGCAGCTTAGGCGCCCTAGCTTCTGGCTACAATGAGCAGTTCTTC. Translation: CASSLGALASGYNEQFF.

This clone was detected once. Other nucleotide sequences in the sample specify the same CDR3. V is TRBV4-1 and J is TRBJ2-1; 8 bases align to TRBD2. V gave up 0 bases and J gave up 3 bases; unmatched junction bases: 4. This CDR3 comprises 16 residues. Germline CDR1 is MGHRA and CDR2 is YSYEKL. CDR3 sequence reads: CASSQDPLAGYNEQFF. As DNA, the CDR3 is TGCGCCAGCAGCCAAGATCCCCTAGCGGGCTACAATGAGCAGTTCTTC.

This chain joins TRBV6-4 and TRBJ2-1; D is uncertain. Germline lookup yields CDR1 MRHNA and CDR2 SNTAGT. The CDR3 is 16 amino acids. V shed 2 bases and J shed 6 bases, with 17 bases lying between them. In nucleotides, the CDR3 is TGTGCCAGCAGTGACCGACTGAGCCCCGCCATCAATGAGCAGTTCTTC. Translated: CASSDRLSPAINEQFF.

The V and J genes are TRBV29-1 and TRBJ2-2; D is uncertain. This CDR3 contains 14 residues. Trimming pared 7 bases from V and 0 bases from J, leaving 12 bases between. CDR1 is SQVTM and CDR2 is ANQGSEA in the germline V gene. The CDR3 loop reads CSAYGNSNTGELFF. The CDR3 DNA is TGCAGCGCATACGGTAACTCGAACACCGGGGAGCTGTTTTTT.

The V gene is TRBV2, the J gene TRBJ1-2, with a weak D call TRBD1 (5 bases). Germline CDR1 SNHLY, CDR2 FYNNEI. V was pared by 7 bases and J by 5 bases, with 14 bases between. This CDR3 region has 13 residues. The DNA of the CDR3 is TGTGCCAGCATGGGGAACGGGGGGTATGGCTACACCTTC. Translating gives CASMGNGGYGYTF.

The V and J genes are TRBV9 and TRBJ1-3; 9 bases line up with TRBD1. CDR1 is SGDLS, CDR2 YYNGEE, per germline. This CDR3 comprises 19 residues. J was trimmed by 1 base and V by 4 bases; bases with no gene match: 15. The chain's CDR3 is CASSLEPLGQGFSGNTIYF. The CDR3 nucleotides read TGTGCCAGCAGCCTAGAGCCTCTAGGACAGGGGTTTTCTGGAAACACCATATATTTT.

The chain is built from TRBV4-1 and TRBJ1-4; D unclear. Germline V lookup: CDR1 MGHRA, CDR2 YSYEKL. V dropped 4 bases and J dropped 7 bases, with 7 bases sitting between them. The CDR3 sequence is 12 residues long. The CDR3 reads CASSLNSEKLFF. The CDR3 coding sequence is TGCGCCAGCAGCCTAAACAGTGAAAAACTGTTTTTT.

This chain joins TRBV11-2 and TRBJ2-3; D uncertain. Germline V gene sequence: CDR1 SGHAT, CDR2 FQNNGV. Trimming removed 1 base at V and 2 bases at J, with 10 bases between. The length of the CDR3 is 15 residues. In DNA form, the CDR3 reads TGTGCCAGCAGCTTAGTGGCAGAGAACACAGATACGCAGTATTTT. This codes for CASSLVAENTDTQYF.

J is TRBJ2-7 and V is TRBV11-3; D perhaps matches TRBD1 (5 bases). The germline V and J ends were trimmed by 0 bases and 1 base, with 7 bases remaining between them. The CDR3 is 14 amino acids. Germline CDR1 and CDR2: SGHNT and YENEEA. The CDR3 loop reads CASSLEGASYEQYF. The CDR3 DNA reads TGTGCCAGCAGCTTAGAAGGGGCTTCCTACGAGCAGTACTTC.

The genes are TRBV28 and TRBJ1-5, with D possibly matching TRBD1 (5 bases). The V and J ends lost 3 bases and 9 bases respectively, with 6 bases between them. This CDR3 has 11 amino acids. Germline-derived CDR1 and CDR2 are MDHEN and SYDVKM. CDR3 sequence (DNA): TGTGCCAGCAGTTTCCAGGGGCCCCAGCATTTT. Amino acid sequence: CASSFQGPQHF. The complete variable domain, with remaining parts taken from reference TRBV28 and TRBJ1-5, reads DVKVTQSSRYLVKRTGEKVFLECVQDMDHENMFWYRQDPGLGLRLIYFSYDVKMKEKGDIPEGYSVSREKKERFSLILESASTNQTSMYLCASSFQGPQHFGDGTRLSIL.

The V and J genes are TRBV7-9 and TRBJ2-2; 13 bases are a match to TRBD2. From germline, CDR1 is SEHNR and CDR2 FQNEAQ (reference sequence). The CDR3 covers 19 residues. J gave up 5 bases and V 5 bases, and 14 bases lay outside the gene matches. The CDR3 protein is CASSPFVTSGRARTGELFF. Written as DNA, the CDR3 is TGTGCCAGCAGCCCATTCGTCACTAGCGGGAGGGCCCGTACCGGGGAGCTGTTTTTT.

This sequence joins TRBV7-9 and TRBJ2-7; D ambiguous. The length of the CDR3 is 13 residues. Germline CDR1 reads SEHNR; CDR2 reads FQNEAQ (reference sequence). Trimming took 4 bases from V and 9 from J, leaving 16 bases between them. CDR3 in amino acids: CASSSRGRMVQYF. CDR3 nucleotides: TGTGCCAGCAGCTCTAGAGGCAGAATGGTGCAGTACTTC.

V and J are TRBV28 and TRBJ2-7; 7 bases agree with TRBD2. Germline CDR1 and CDR2: MDHEN and SYDVKM. The V gene end was trimmed by 10 bases and the J gene end by 3 bases; junction bases not matched to a gene: 15. This CDR3 has 15 amino acids. The chain's CDR3 is CATSIAGTTYYEQYF. DNA of the CDR3: TGTGCCACCTCGATAGCCGGGACTACCTACTACGAGCAGTACTTC.

The chain combines TRBV6-1 with TRBJ2-5; tentative D call: TRBD2 (6 bases). V lost 6 bases, J lost 5 bases, and 16 bases lay in between. CDR3 size: 14 residues. The germline CDR1 and CDR2 sequences are MNHNS and SASEGT. The CDR3 spells CASRGVGGVETQYF. CDR3 in DNA: TGTGCCAGCAGGGGGGTCGGGGGAGTGGAGACCCAGTACTTC.

The chain recombines TRBV7-6 with TRBJ1-4; D is unclear. Germline V CDR1 and CDR2: SGHVS, FNYEAQ. Trimming removed 5 bases at V and 7 bases at J, with 14 bases between. The CDR3 is made up of 14 amino acids. The CDR3 sequence is CASSKRTASEKLFF. The CDR3 DNA sequence: TGTGCCAGCAGCAAACGGACCGCTTCTGAAAAACTGTTTTTT.

The rearrangement links TRBV6-1 to TRBJ2-3; 8 bases agree with TRBD1. Germline CDR1 and CDR2: MNHNS and SASEGT. The CDR3 covers 15 residues. Trimming took 6 bases from V and 2 from J; bases not matched to a gene: 7. The CDR3 DNA reads as TGTGCCAGCAGCACAGGGGGTACATTCACAGATACGCAGTATTTT. This codes for CASSTGGTFTDTQYF.

The V call is TRBV5-1, the J call TRBJ2-1; TRBD1 or TRBD2 may be the D gene (5 bases each). V lost 0 bases to trimming and J lost 9 bases, with 19 bases between them. This CDR3 has 16 amino acids. CDR1 is SGHRS, CDR2 YFSETQ, per germline. In DNA, the CDR3 is TGCGCCAGCAGCTTGGGGGTGCGGCGGATGGGGGTTGAGCAGTTCTTC. Translating it yields CASSLGVRRMGVEQFF.

This clone was picked up one time. J is TRBJ2-1 and V is TRBV9; possible D gene TRBD2, 5 bases. The length of the CDR3 is 15 residues. V shed 0 bases and J shed 10 bases, with 17 bases lying between them. Per the germline V gene, CDR1 is SGDLS and CDR2 is YYNGEE. CDR3 residues: CASSVAERGAREQFF. Here the CDR3 DNA reads TGTGCCAGCAGCGTAGCGGAACGGGGAGCTCGGGAGCAGTTCTTC.

This clone came up a few times. V and J are TRBV6-6 and TRBJ1-5; 11 bases are shared with TRBD1. The ends lost 2 bases at V and 6 bases at J; junction bases unmatched: 6. CDR3 length: 16 amino acids. Germline V gene data show CDR1 as MNHNY and CDR2 as SVGAGI (reference sequence). The CDR3 coding sequence is TGTGCCAGCAGTTACGCGGGACAGGGGGGCGGTCAGCCCCAGCATTTT. Protein sequence: CASSYAGQGGGQPQHF.

CDR3 sequence (DNA): TGTGCCAGCAGCTCCACCGTGGGGGGTTTGGCCAATCAGCCCCAGCATTTT. Amino acid sequence: CASSSTVGGLANQPQHF. J is TRBJ1-5 and V is TRBV7-8, with D perhaps matching TRBD1 (5 bases). The CDR3 is 17 amino acids. V was pared by 4 bases and J by 3 bases, with 19 bases between. The germline gives CDR1 SGHVS, CDR2 FQNEAQ. The full variable domain, completed using reference TRBV7-8 and TRBJ1-5, is GAGVSQSPRYKVAKRGQDVALRCDPISGHVSLFWYQQALGQGPEFLTYFQNEAQLDKSGLPSDRFFAERPEGSVSTLKIQRTQQEDSAVYLCASSSTVGGLANQPQHFGDGTRLSIL.